The clone carrying this T cell receptor (beta chain) was counted many times. The data derive from a study of neurological immune-mediated disorders. One entry per CDR3 protein results from TCRdb running MiXCR on the 5' RACE reads. Among about 58,000 distinct CDR3 sequences listed, 3% to 4% were seen once. V lost 4 bases, J lost 3 bases, and 17 bases lay in between. Germline V gives CDR1 SGHDT, CDR2 YYEEEE. The CDR3 totals 16 residues. The sequence was obtained from an older woman with multiple sclerosis. The rearrangement uses TRBV5-6 and TRBJ2-1; D gene ambiguous. The sequenced material came from PBMCs. This chain's CDR3 is CASSPLQSVGYNEQFF. CDR3 coding DNA: TGTGCCAGCAGCCCGCTCCAATCCGTGGGCTACAATGAGCAGTTCTTC.